This section outlines one TCR beta chain sequence together with its context. The data belong to a study of blood T cells in healthy people across ages. Trimming took off 8 bases at V and 7 bases at J, with 9 bases between the two ends. The V gene's germline CDR1 is SEHNR and CDR2 FQNEAQ (reference sequence). This CDR3 spans 10 amino acids. A sample-barcoded 5' primer and a J-beta primer mix were used in a second PCR of roughly 7 to 11 cycles. TCRdb passed the 5' RACE reads through MiXCR, listing each CDR3 protein once. The sample carries roughly 1.5 million distinct CDR3 sequences, 42% recorded once. This receptor was obtained from a woman between 18 and 30 years old in good health. The rearrangement uses TRBV7-9 and TRBJ2-7, with unresolved D. Sequencing used blood. CDR3 DNA sequence: TGTGCCAGCGCCCTCGGGGAGCAGTACTTC. Translation: CASALGEQYF. The variable domain in full, with the rest retrieved from reference TRBV7-9 and TRBJ2-7, is DTGVSQNPRHKITKRGQNVTFRCDPISEHNRLYWYRQTLGQGPEFLTYFQNEAQLEKSRLLSDRFSAERPKGSFSTLEIQRTEQGDSAMYLCASALGEQYFGPGTRLTVT.